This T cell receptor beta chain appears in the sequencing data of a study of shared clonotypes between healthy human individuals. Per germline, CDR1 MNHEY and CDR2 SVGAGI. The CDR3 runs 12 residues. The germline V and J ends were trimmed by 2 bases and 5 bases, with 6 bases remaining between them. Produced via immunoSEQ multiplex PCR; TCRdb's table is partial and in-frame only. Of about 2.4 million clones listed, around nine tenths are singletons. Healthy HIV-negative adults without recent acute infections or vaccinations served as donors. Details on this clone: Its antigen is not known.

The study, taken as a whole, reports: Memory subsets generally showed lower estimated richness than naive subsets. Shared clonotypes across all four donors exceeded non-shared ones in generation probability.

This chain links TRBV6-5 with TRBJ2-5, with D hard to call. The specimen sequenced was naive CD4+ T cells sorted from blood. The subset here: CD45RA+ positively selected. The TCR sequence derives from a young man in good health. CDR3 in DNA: TGTGCCAGCAGTTACGTTGGGGAGACCCAGTACTTC. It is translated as CASSYVGETQYF.